This is a list of T cell receptor beta chains from one sample in a study of shared clonotypes between healthy human individuals. The data were produced by immunoSEQ multiplex PCR, yet TCRdb's version contains in-frame clones alone and is incomplete. This sample has fewer than 1.6 million clones, with approximately 98.5% found just once. The sample consisted of naive CD4+ T cells sorted from blood. These receptors all come from a man aged 30-40 years in good health. Each CDR3 is given with its conserved first and last residue. The D gene is left open where the match is weak. Rows may omit the clone size; those that give it use once, few, many or a size class.

>TRBJ1-1|TRBV9|NA|once|14
TGTGCCAGCAGCCGGCAGACCACAGGGACTGAAGCTTTCTTT
CASSRQTTGTEAFF
>TRBJ2-5|TRBV14|TRBD2|NA|14
TGTGCCAGCAGCCGTCTAGCGGGAATAGAGACCCAGTACTTC
CASSRLAGIETQYF
>TRBJ2-5|TRBV29-1|TRBD2|NA|16
TGCAGCGCAATAGGAGAGACTAGCGGGAGCCAAGAGACCCAGTACTTC
CSAIGETSGSQETQYF
>TRBJ2-1|TRBV5-1|TRBD2|NA|15
TGCGCCAGCAGCCCGCTCGGGGGGGATGGCAATGAGCAGTTCTTC
CASSPLGGDGNEQFF
>TRBJ2-7|TRBV2|NA|NA|13
TGTGCATCAAATCGGGGGGCTGCTAACGAGCAGTACTTC
CASNRGAANEQYF
>TRBJ1-3|TRBV7-9|NA|NA|16
TGTGCCAGCAGCTTACCCCGTGGCAGCTCTGGAAACACCATATATTTT
CASSLPRGSSGNTIYF
>TRBJ2-7|TRBV6-1|NA|NA|14
TGTGCCAGCGGGCGTGGGCGGGAATACCACGAGCAGTACTTC
CASGRGREYHEQYF
>TRBJ1-3|TRBV6-1|NA|NA|17
TGTGCCAGCAGTGAAGTAACAGGTTCGCTCGGGGGAAACACCATATATTTT
CASSEVTGSLGGNTIYF
>TRBJ2-7|TRBV7-2|TRBD2|NA|16
TGTGCCAGCAGCTTAGATATTAGCGGGAGGGCCTACGAGCAGTACTTC
CASSLDISGRAYEQYF
>TRBJ2-5|TRBV10-2|NA|NA|13
TGCGCCAGCAGTGAGGTAGGGGACGGGACCCAGTACTTC
CASSEVGDGTQYF